These T cell receptor beta chains were read from a single sample in a study of immune cell composition in non-small cell lung cancer. Sequencing used immunoSEQ multiplex PCR; TCRdb keeps in-frame clones, though not all of them. The table lists 3,000 to 4,000 clones, almost 70% of them singletons. Sequencing was carried out using lung tumor tissue. All receptors derive from a human donor with non-small cell lung cancer. The conserved cysteine and the conserved F or W are not part of the CDR3 here.

v_gene	CDR3aa
TRBV4-1	ASSPWTGGYEQY
TRBV9	ASSVGGPGTGELF
TRBV4-3	ASSQSGGLTYEQY
TRBV29-1	SAGGDSGELF
TRBV4-1	ASSHLGQVSSYNSPLH
TRBV2	ASRAGTELSNQPQH
TRBV5-6	ASSLAGLAGAGFI
TRBV23-1	ASRGESISNQPQH
TRBV9	ASSLQGGEDEQY
TRBV9	ASSSGAGAYEQY
TRBV27	ASSLTPSVETQY
TRBV5-1	ASSPGTGAYGYT
TRBV19	ASSIPYRKKSNQPQH
TRBV6-5	ASRRYSGTWDEQF
TRBV7-8	ASSPVFTPNTEAF
TRBV7-6	ASSLQASTDTQY
TRBV14	ASSRGGAGTDTQY
TRBV6-5	ASRSQGANSPLH
TRBV5-4	ASSSTGVQETQY
TRBV18	ASSRTPTAGWGSYNEQF
TRBV11-3	ASSDTSGGFTGELF
TRBV5-1	ASSPGQLTGELF
TRBV6-1	AISEEEEYRGNEKLF
TRBV7-2	ASSLAGGLNNQPQH
TRBV18	ASSPLWDRVGGANVLT
TRBV5-6	ASSLEVRTGLPYEQY
TRBV7-2	ASSHVGPYEQY
TRBV27	ASSSRDFSYEQY
TRBV12-5	ASGSPSGNGYNEQF
TRBV15	ATSRDSRPGRGAKNIQY
TRBV5-3	ARSFSRVDGLAYEQY
TRBV6-5	ASTHEKRGEQF
TRBV6-5	ASSYSGTQGDLYT
TRBV7-8	ASSSRSRVSGGQETQY
TRBV27	ASSFLAGGPNEQF
TRBV29-1	SVAGQGTYGYT
TRBV7-2	ASSFRAGTGELF
TRBV5-8	ASSLASGQGVVRSQPQH
TRBV19	ASSLDRVTLYSNQPQH
TRBV9	ASSPRLAGIYNEQF
TRBV4-3	ASSQVAASNQPQH
TRBV7-9	ASSLRGGGNTEAF
TRBV4-1	ASSQGERGLEYSYEQY
TRBV10-3	AIKEGTGNYGYT
TRBV4-3	ASSQDRRAPDGYT
TRBV27	ASSLGVWAGGGGELF
TRBV9	ASSVLAVPYNEQF
TRBV5-4	ASSRGDSGANVLT
TRBV11-2	ASSPSMVSPGREQY
TRBV27	ASRPGQGITEAF
TRBV19	ASSWQGGGNQPQH
TRBV15	ATRERAFVTQY
TRBV4-2	ASSQDEAAGETQY